The present T cell receptor (beta chain) was sequenced within a study of T-cell reconstitution after alpha-beta-depleted transplantation in children. This clonotype has only one observation. Its specificity is not known. This may be a read error: a much more frequent sequence differs by one nucleotide. CDR3 length: 11 residues. The germline V gene encodes CDR1 LNHDA and CDR2 SQIVND (reference sequence). The authors prepared the TCRbeta library with unique molecular identifiers. TCRdb used MiXCR to reprocess the PCR reads, holding one entry per CDR3 protein. Here the sample spans tens of thousands of distinct CDR3 sequences, approximately 5% being singletons. Points from the study as a whole: Reports say that about two months after transplant, the alpha-beta T cells came out of several hundred graft clones that had expanded. T-cell counts and diversity were attributed mostly to newly produced T cells one year after transplant. High day-60 TCRbeta diversity in some patients came from surviving recipient T cells and thymic progenitors.

V usage is TRBV19 and J usage is TRBJ1-2; D remains ambiguous. The sequencing here drew on PBMCs, mostly from graft donor cells, taken 180 days after TCRalphabeta/CD19-depleted stem cell transplant. The TCR comes from a boy in the first two years of life who had a stem cell transplant for acute myeloid leukemia, so the T cells may come from the graft donor. The CDR3 loop reads CVSAGNYGYTF. CDR3 DNA sequence: TGTGTCAGTGCAGGAAACTATGGCTACACCTTC.